The 32 T cell receptor beta chains listed next were all sequenced from one sample in a study of blood T cell repertoires in COVID-19. Assay used: immunoSEQ multiplex PCR; TCRdb lists only in-frame clones, some missing. The data contain some 150,000 clones, approximately 86% of them singletons. Material for sequencing was peripheral blood. The receptors were sampled from a woman between 45 and 60 years old with acute or convalescent COVID-19.

This clone showed up just a few times. This rearrangement joins TRBV6-5 to TRBJ1-1, with D unresolved. In germline, CDR1 is MNHEY, CDR2 SVGAGI. This CDR3 spans 15 amino acids. V lost 0 bases to trimming and J lost 0 bases, with 8 bases between them. The CDR3 sequence is CASSYSRDLNTEAFF. CDR3 nucleotide sequence: TGTGCCAGCAGTTACTCCCGTGACTTGAACACTGAAGCTTTCTTT.

This chain uses TRBV7-9 with TRBJ2-1, with TRBD1 as a possible D gene (5 bases). Germline values: CDR1 SEHNR, CDR2 FQNEAQ (reference sequence). This CDR3 is built from 15 residues. Trimming shortened V by 1 base and J by 2 bases, and 9 bases separated the two germline ends. The CDR3, as DNA: TGTGCCAGCAGCTTAGGGGTAGGGGCCTACAATGAGCAGTTCTTC. The encoded protein is CASSLGVGAYNEQFF.

The chain has TRBV6-2 or TRBV6-3 and TRBJ2-2; 8 positions match TRBD2. Germline CDR1 reads MNHEY; CDR2 reads SVGEGT. The CDR3 sequence is 16 residues long. Trimming cost V 0 bases and J 6 bases; bases outside gene matches: 6. The CDR3: CASSYSERERPGELFF. The CDR3 DNA follows: TGTGCCAGCAGTTACTCTGAGCGGGAGCGGCCCGGGGAGCTGTTTTTT.

J is TRBJ1-2 and V is TRBV12-3 or TRBV12-4, with D perhaps TRBD1 (5 bases). Trimming removed 8 bases from V and 3 bases from J, with 13 bases in between. The CDR3 is made up of 13 amino acids. The CDR3 nucleotides are TGTGCCAGCTACAGATTAGGGGACTATGGCTACACCTTC. Its translation: CASYRLGDYGYTF.

The chain uses TRBV2 and TRBJ1-5, with 9 bases aligning to TRBD1. Trimming cost V 7 bases and J 4 bases; bases outside gene matches: 11. The germline V gene has CDR1 SNHLY and CDR2 FYNNEI. CDR3 length: 16 residues. The CDR3 bases are TGTGCCAGCAATAGGGGACAGGGTAATCCGAATCAGCCCCAGCATTTT. It specifies CASNRGQGNPNQPQHF.

In the case of this clone: The sample contains more than one DNA sequence encoding this CDR3. V gene TRBV29-1 combines with J gene TRBJ2-2; 12 bases are shared with TRBD2. Germline lookup yields CDR1 SQVTM and CDR2 ANQGSEA. This CDR3 comprises 17 residues. V shed 1 base, J shed 0 bases, and the junction held 3 bases outside the gene matches. In DNA form, the CDR3 reads TGCAGCGTTGAAGGACTAGCGGGAGCCGCGAACACCGGGGAGCTGTTTTTT. Translated, it gives CSVEGLAGAANTGELFF.

This sequence joins TRBV5-1 and TRBJ2-7; the match to TRBD2 covers 14 bases. The CDR3 is made up of 14 amino acids. Germline CDR1 is SGHRS and CDR2 is YFSETQ. V was clipped by 4 bases and J by 5 bases; unmatched bases: 2. Here the CDR3 DNA reads TGCGCCAGCAGCGGACTAGCGGGGGGCCACGAGCAGTACTTC. Protein sequence: CASSGLAGGHEQYF.

J is TRBJ2-5 and V is TRBV7-6, with 12 bases identical to TRBD2. The CDR3 spans 16 residues. Germline V gene data show CDR1 as SGHVS and CDR2 as FNYEAQ. J gave up 5 bases and V 5 bases, and 9 bases lay outside the gene matches. This CDR3 is CASSRLAGGLGETQYF. CDR3 sequence (DNA): TGTGCCAGCAGCCGTCTAGCGGGAGGGCTAGGGGAGACCCAGTACTTC. The full variable domain, its missing parts supplied by reference TRBV7-6 and TRBJ2-5, is GAGVSQSPRYKVTKRGQDVALRCDPISGHVSLYWYRQALGQGPEFLTYFNYEAQQDKSGLPNDRFSAERPEGSISTLTIQRTEQRDSAMYRCASSRLAGGLGETQYFGPGTRLLVL.

The V gene is TRBV27, the J gene TRBJ1-1, with D perhaps TRBD1 (6 bases). Germline lookup yields CDR1 MNHEY and CDR2 SMNVEV (reference sequence). The length of the CDR3 is 14 residues. Trimming took 0 bases from V and 3 from J, leaving 8 bases between them. CDR3 in DNA: TGTGCCAGCAGTTTATCACAGGGTTACACTGAAGCTTTCTTT. Its protein product is CASSLSQGYTEAFF.

The gene calls are TRBV11-2 and TRBJ1-1; 8 nucleotides align to TRBD1. CDR3 length: 14 residues. V shed 1 base, J shed 5 bases, and the junction held 3 bases outside the gene matches. In germline, CDR1 is SGHAT, CDR2 FQNNGV. The CDR3 DNA is TGTGCCAGCAGCTTAGCAGGGGGCGCGACTGAAGCTTTCTTT. Its protein product is CASSLAGGATEAFF.

The gene calls are TRBV10-1 and TRBJ2-2; no clear D. V was trimmed by 3 bases and J by 2 bases, leaving 4 bases between them. Germline V CDR1 and CDR2: WNHNN, SYGVQD (reference sequence). This CDR3 has 13 residues. DNA for the CDR3: TGCGCCAGCAGTGATCATAACACCGGGGAGCTGTTTTTT. It codes for CASSDHNTGELFF.

The CDR3 spells CASSLVFSDAANTEAFF. The CDR3 coding sequence is TGCGCCAGCAGCTTGGTTTTTAGCGACGCTGCGAACACTGAAGCTTTCTTT. The chain links TRBV5-1 to TRBJ1-1; D uncertain. Per the germline V gene, CDR1 is SGHRS and CDR2 is YFSETQ. CDR3 length: 17 residues. V gave up 0 bases and J gave up 1 base, with 16 bases separating them.

The rearrangement joins TRBV3-1 (or the pseudogene TRBV3-2) to TRBJ2-7; D remains ambiguous. This CDR3 has 14 amino acids. V shed 2 bases and J shed 0 bases, with 8 bases lying between them. From germline, CDR1 is LGHDT and CDR2 YNNKEL (reference sequence). CDR3 sequence reads: CASSQQSDSYEQYF. The CDR3, as DNA: TGTGCCAGCAGCCAACAAAGCGACTCCTACGAGCAGTACTTC.

This chain connects TRBV6-6 to TRBJ1-1; TRBD1 matches 8 bases. V shed 5 bases, J shed 2 bases, and the junction held 10 bases outside the gene matches. Germline CDR1 reads MNHNY; CDR2 reads SVGAGI (reference sequence). The CDR3 is 16 amino acids. CDR3 sequence: CASSTHSQGANTEAFF. CDR3 coding DNA: TGTGCCAGCAGTACACACTCCCAGGGGGCAAACACTGAAGCTTTCTTT.

The rearrangement uses TRBV7-2 and TRBJ2-5, with D possibly being TRBD1 (6 bases). Germline CDR1 and CDR2: SGHTA and FQGNSA. V was trimmed by 1 base and J by 2 bases, leaving 14 bases between them. This CDR3 comprises 16 residues. The CDR3 spells CASSLGTLGGQETQYF. The CDR3 coding sequence is TGTGCCAGCAGCTTAGGCACCTTAGGGGGTCAAGAGACCCAGTACTTC. The full variable domain, with the rest looked up from reference TRBV7-2 and TRBJ2-5, is GAGVSQSPSNKVTEKGKDVELRCDPISGHTALYWYRQSLGQGLEFLIYFQGNSAPDKSGLPSDRFSAERTGGSVSTLTIQRTQQEDSAVYLCASSLGTLGGQETQYFGPGTRLLVL.

The chain has TRBV27 and TRBJ2-7, with 8 bases lining up with TRBD2. Per germline, CDR1 MNHEY and CDR2 SMNVEV (reference sequence). There are 15 residues in the CDR3. V was clipped by 4 bases and J by 2 bases; unmatched bases: 7. This CDR3 is CASSSLPGGPYEQYF. The CDR3 DNA sequence: TGTGCCAGCAGTTCTCTCCCGGGGGGGCCCTACGAGCAGTACTTC.

J is TRBJ2-1 and V is TRBV19, with 9 bases fitting TRBD2. Losses at the gene ends were 6 bases for V and 7 bases for J; bases not matched to a gene: 10. The germline V gene has CDR1 LNHDA and CDR2 SQIVND (reference sequence). The CDR3 has 15 amino acids. The CDR3 nucleotides read TGTGCCAGTAGCAGCCAACTAGCGGGTTGGAATGAGCAGTTCTTC. Its protein is CASSSQLAGWNEQFF.

This clone was detected a few times. V is TRBV27 and J is TRBJ1-5; 7 positions match TRBD1. CDR3 length equals 15 residues. V shed 6 bases, J shed 2 bases, and the junction held 7 bases outside the gene matches. CDR1 MNHEY and CDR2 SMNVEV come from the germline V gene (reference sequence). The chain's CDR3 is CASRSDRLRNQPQHF. The CDR3 DNA reads TGTGCCAGCAGATCGGACAGGCTCCGCAATCAGCCCCAGCATTTT.

CDR3 sequence: CASTFTGAGELFF. The CDR3 nucleotides read TGTGCCAGTACCTTTACAGGGGCCGGGGAGCTGTTTTTT. This chain joins TRBV19 and TRBJ2-2; 7 nucleotides agree with TRBD1. In germline, CDR1 is LNHDA, CDR2 SQIVND (reference sequence). The J segment lost 6 bases and the V segment lost 7 bases, leaving 5 bases of the junction unmatched. The CDR3 spans 13 residues. Full variable domain (remainder filled in from reference TRBV19 and TRBJ2-2): DGGITQSPKYLFRKEGQNVTLSCEQNLNHDAMYWYRQDPGQGLRLIYYSQIVNDFQKGDIAEGYSVSREKKESFPLTVTSAQKNPTAFYLCASTFTGAGELFFGEGSRLTVL.

CDR3 sequence: CASSLGQNTGELFF. The DNA for the CDR3 is TGTGCCAGCAGCTTGGGGCAGAACACCGGGGAGCTGTTTTTT. The gene calls are TRBV7-2 and TRBJ2-2; D may be TRBD1 (5 bases). Germline V gene sequence: CDR1 SGHTA, CDR2 FQGNSA. The V and J ends lost 3 bases and 1 base respectively, with 6 bases between them. The CDR3 loop spans 14 amino acids.

The V gene is TRBV18, the J gene TRBJ1-5, with 9 nucleotides matching TRBD1. Germline lookup yields CDR1 KGHSH and CDR2 LQKENI. The CDR3 is 16 residues long. Trimming cost V 3 bases and J 3 bases; bases outside gene matches: 6. The CDR3 nucleotides read TGTGCCAGCTCACCTGGGACAGGGCTTGTCAATCAGCCCCAGCATTTT. Translation: CASSPGTGLVNQPQHF.

The chain couples TRBV3-1 (or the pseudogene TRBV3-2) to TRBJ1-5; tentative D call: TRBD1 (5 bases). Trimming took 0 bases from V and 3 from J, leaving 12 bases between them. This CDR3 region has 16 residues. Per the germline V gene, CDR1 is LGHDT and CDR2 is YNNKEL (reference sequence). CDR3 nucleotide sequence: TGTGCCAGCAGCCAAGATCAGGGACTCTTCAATCAGCCCCAGCATTTT. Protein sequence: CASSQDQGLFNQPQHF.

This clone was seen a handful of times. The chain uses TRBV5-4 and TRBJ2-1; 15 nucleotides line up with TRBD2. The CDR3 contains 15 residues. Germline CDR1 SGHNT, CDR2 YYREEE (reference sequence). The trim removed 8 bases at V and 10 bases at J, leaving 10 bases unmatched. CDR3 in DNA: TGTGCCAGTAATCCGGGACTAGCGGGAGGAGGCGAGCAGTTCTTC. Translating it yields CASNPGLAGGGEQFF.

This clone came up once. The gene calls are TRBV11-3 and TRBJ2-2, with a possible D match to TRBD1 (6 bases). Germline CDR1 reads SGHNT; CDR2 reads YENEEA. This CDR3 spans 14 amino acids. Deletions cut 1 base from V and 8 bases from J, with 11 bases between. CDR3 sequence (DNA): TGTGCCAGCAGCTTAGTGCACAGGGAGGGGGAGCTGTTTTTT. It encodes CASSLVHREGELFF.

This clone was counted a few times. This chain joins TRBV11-2 and TRBJ1-2; TRBD1 matches at 7 bases. Germline assignment: CDR1 SGHAT and CDR2 FQNNGV. This CDR3 has 13 residues. J gave up 8 bases and V 5 bases, and 8 bases lay outside the gene matches. CDR3 sequence: CASSKGALGGYTF. CDR3 nucleotides: TGTGCCAGCAGCAAGGGGGCGCTGGGAGGCTACACCTTC.

The J gene is TRBJ2-1, the V gene TRBV7-6, with D possibly TRBD2 on 6 matching bases. Germline V gene sequence: CDR1 SGHVS, CDR2 FNYEAQ. The CDR3 loop spans 17 amino acids. Trimming left V 3 bases short and J 5 bases short, with 20 bases between. The CDR3 coding sequence is TGTGCCAGCAGCTTGATGGGCGGGACCTGGACGGACAATGAGCAGTTCTTC. Translated: CASSLMGGTWTDNEQFF.

The CDR3 DNA sequence: TGTGCCAGCAGCAAAGTTGGGACAGGGTACGATCAGCCCCAGCATTTT. Translation: CASSKVGTGYDQPQHF. V and J are TRBV21-1 and TRBJ1-5; the table gives TRBD1 as D, unverified against the DNA. TRBV21-1 corresponds to a pseudogene. The CDR3 totals 16 residues.

The chain is built from TRBV4-2 and TRBJ2-7; D unresolved. The V and J ends lost 0 bases and 5 bases respectively, with 5 bases between them. The CDR3 totals 12 residues. Germline-derived CDR1 and CDR2 are LGHNA and YNFKEQ. The CDR3 is CASSQDRDEQYF. For the CDR3, the DNA is TGTGCCAGCAGCCAAGATCGGGACGAGCAGTACTTC.

There are a few counts of this clone. The V call is TRBV13, the J call TRBJ1-1, with 7 positions matching TRBD1. Unmatched junction bases numbered 7, after V lost 3 bases and J lost 3 bases. CDR3 length: 15 amino acids. The germline gives CDR1 PRHDT, CDR2 FYEKMQ (reference sequence). The CDR3 nucleotides read TGTGCCAGCAGCTTGAACAGGGGCCAGGACACTGAAGCTTTCTTT. This gives the protein CASSLNRGQDTEAFF.

The J gene is TRBJ2-1, the V gene TRBV19, with 13 bases matching TRBD2. The CDR3 has 16 amino acids. Per the germline V gene, CDR1 is LNHDA and CDR2 is SQIVND (reference sequence). V was pared by 4 bases and J by 11 bases, with 11 bases of the junction left unmatched. The CDR3 region is CASSTGTSGVRGKQFF. The DNA for the CDR3 is TGTGCCAGTAGTACCGGGACTAGCGGGGTTCGGGGGAAGCAGTTCTTC. The entire variable domain, with the rest obtained from reference TRBV19 and TRBJ2-1, is as follows: DGGITQSPKYLFRKEGQNVTLSCEQNLNHDAMYWYRQDPGQGLRLIYYSQIVNDFQKGDIAEGYSVSREKKESFPLTVTSAQKNPTAFYLCASSTGTSGVRGKQFFGPGTRLTVL.

The CDR3 coding sequence is TGTGCCAGCAGCGCCGGACAGGGGGCAAGAGAAAAACTGTTTTTT. It yields the protein CASSAGQGAREKLFF. V gene TRBV9 combines with J gene TRBJ1-4; 11 nucleotides align to TRBD1. The CDR3 has 15 residues. V shed 3 bases, J shed 8 bases, and the junction held 6 bases outside the gene matches. Germline V CDR1 and CDR2: SGDLS, YYNGEE. Full variable domain (missing parts from reference TRBV9 and TRBJ1-4): DSGVTQTPKHLITATGQRVTLRCSPRSGDLSVYWYQQSLDQGLQFLIQYYNGEERAKGNILERFSAQQFPDLHSELNLSSLELGDSALYFCASSAGQGAREKLFFGSGTQLSVL.

The rearrangement links TRBV21-1 to TRBJ1-2; the listed D gene, TRBD1, was not tested against the DNA. TRBV21-1 counts as a pseudogene. The length of the CDR3 is 15 residues. CDR3 nucleotide sequence: TGTGCCAACCGAAATGCCGGACAGGGGATTTATGGCTACACCTTC. It yields the protein CANRNAGQGIYGYTF.